The TCR beta chain under discussion was sequenced for a study of early T cells in non-severe SARS-CoV-2 infection. The germline V and J ends were trimmed by 3 bases and 5 bases, with 11 bases remaining between them. Germline assignment: CDR1 SGHDN and CDR2 FVKESK. The CDR3 spans 13 residues. This clonotype was seen repeatedly, ten times or more. Individual cDNA molecules were tagged with unique molecular identifiers. TCRdb independently ran MiXCR on the 5' RACE reads; one entry per CDR3 protein. This table has about 59,000 distinct CDR3 sequences, approximately 12% appearing once. The clonotype was recovered from an adult who was a healthcare worker with PCR-confirmed SARS-CoV-2 infection or an uninfected control (not recorded which). The specimen was whole blood. This chain joins TRBV14 and TRBJ2-7; D is undetermined. This CDR3 is CASSHFQPHEQYF. The CDR3 DNA reads TGTGCCAGCAGCCACTTTCAACCCCACGAGCAGTACTTC.